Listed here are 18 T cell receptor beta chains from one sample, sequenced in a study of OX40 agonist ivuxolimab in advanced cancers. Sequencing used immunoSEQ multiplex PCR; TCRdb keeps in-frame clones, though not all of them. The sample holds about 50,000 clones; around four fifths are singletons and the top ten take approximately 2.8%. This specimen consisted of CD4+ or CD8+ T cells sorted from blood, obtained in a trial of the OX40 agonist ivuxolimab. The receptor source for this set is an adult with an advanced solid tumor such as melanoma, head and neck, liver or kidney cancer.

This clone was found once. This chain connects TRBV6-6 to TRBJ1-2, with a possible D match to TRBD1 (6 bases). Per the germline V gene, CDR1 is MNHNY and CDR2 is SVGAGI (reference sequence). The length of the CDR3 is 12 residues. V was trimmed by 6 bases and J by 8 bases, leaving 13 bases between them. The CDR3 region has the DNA TGTGCCAGCAGAACCACAGGGAACGGCTACACCTTC. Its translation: CASRTTGNGYTF.

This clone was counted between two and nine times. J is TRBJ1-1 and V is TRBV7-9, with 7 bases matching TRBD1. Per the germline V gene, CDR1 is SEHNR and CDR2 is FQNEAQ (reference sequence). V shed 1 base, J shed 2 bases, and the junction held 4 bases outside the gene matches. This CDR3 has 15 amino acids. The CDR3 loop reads CASSLGDRVNTEAFF. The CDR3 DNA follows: TGTGCCAGCAGCTTAGGGGACAGAGTCAACACTGAAGCTTTCTTT.

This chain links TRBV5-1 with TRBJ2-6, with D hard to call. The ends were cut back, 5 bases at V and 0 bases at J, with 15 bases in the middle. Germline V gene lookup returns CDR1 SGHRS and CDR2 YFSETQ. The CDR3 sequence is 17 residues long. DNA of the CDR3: TGCGCCAGCAGTGTAGTCCTGAACCCCTCTGGGGCCAACGTCCTGACTTTC. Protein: CASSVVLNPSGANVLTF.

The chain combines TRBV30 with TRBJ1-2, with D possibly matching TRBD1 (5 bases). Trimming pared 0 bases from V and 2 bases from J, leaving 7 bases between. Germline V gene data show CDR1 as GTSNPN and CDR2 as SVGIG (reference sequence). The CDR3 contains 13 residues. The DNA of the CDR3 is TGTGCCTGGAGTGTACAGGCCAACTATGGCTACACCTTC. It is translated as CAWSVQANYGYTF. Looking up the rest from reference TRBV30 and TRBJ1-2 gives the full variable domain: SQTIHQWPATLVQPVGSPLSLECTVEGTSNPNLYWYRQAAGRGLQLLFYSVGIGQISSEVPQNLSASRPQDRQFILSSKKLLLSDSGFYLCAWSVQANYGYTFGSGTRLTVV.

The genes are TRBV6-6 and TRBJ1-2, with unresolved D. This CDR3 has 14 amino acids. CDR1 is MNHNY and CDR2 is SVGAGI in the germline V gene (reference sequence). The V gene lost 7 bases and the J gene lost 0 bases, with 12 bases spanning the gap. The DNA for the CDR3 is TGTGCCAGCATCCCGACGCAGACTAACTATGGCTACACCTTC. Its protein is CASIPTQTNYGYTF.

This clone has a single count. The CDR3 bases are TGTGCCAGCAGCTTAGAACTATTCACGACCTACGAGCAGTACTTC. Protein sequence: CASSLELFTTYEQYF. J is TRBJ2-7 and V is TRBV7-2, with D hard to call. Germline V CDR1 and CDR2: SGHTA, FQGNSA. V was cut by 1 base and J by 2 bases, with 12 bases left in between. This CDR3 spans 15 amino acids.

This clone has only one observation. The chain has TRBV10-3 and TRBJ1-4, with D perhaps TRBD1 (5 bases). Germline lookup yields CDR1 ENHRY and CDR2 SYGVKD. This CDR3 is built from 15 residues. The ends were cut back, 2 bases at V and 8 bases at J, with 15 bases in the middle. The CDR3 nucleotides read TGTGCCATCAGTGAGGGGGCAGGGCGAGGCGAAAAACTGTTTTTT. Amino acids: CAISEGAGRGEKLFF.

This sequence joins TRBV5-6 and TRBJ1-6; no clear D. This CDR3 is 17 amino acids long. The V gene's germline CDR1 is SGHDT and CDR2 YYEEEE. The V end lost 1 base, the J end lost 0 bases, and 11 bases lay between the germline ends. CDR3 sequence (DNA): TGTGCCAGCAGCTTGCGGCAGGAGAGCTCCTATAATTCACCCCTCCACTTT. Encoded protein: CASSLRQESSYNSPLHF. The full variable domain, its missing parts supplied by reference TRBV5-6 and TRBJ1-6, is DAGVTQSPTHLIKTRGQQVTLRCSPKSGHDTVSWYQQALGQGPQFIFQYYEEEERQRGNFPDRFSGHQFPNYSSELNVNALLLGDSALYLCASSLRQESSYNSPLHFGNGTRLTVT.

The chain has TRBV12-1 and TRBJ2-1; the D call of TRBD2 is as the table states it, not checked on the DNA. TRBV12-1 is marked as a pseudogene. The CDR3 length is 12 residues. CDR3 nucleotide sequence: TGTGCCAGCACCCCCGTTTACAATGAGCAGTTCTTC. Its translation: CASTPVYNEQFF.

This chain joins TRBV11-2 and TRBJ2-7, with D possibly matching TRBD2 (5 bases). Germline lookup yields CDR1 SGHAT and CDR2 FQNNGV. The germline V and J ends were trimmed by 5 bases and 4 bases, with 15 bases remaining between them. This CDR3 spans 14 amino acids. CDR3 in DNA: TGTGCCAGCAGCCGTATTACGAGGGCATACGAGCAGTACTTC. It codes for CASSRITRAYEQYF.

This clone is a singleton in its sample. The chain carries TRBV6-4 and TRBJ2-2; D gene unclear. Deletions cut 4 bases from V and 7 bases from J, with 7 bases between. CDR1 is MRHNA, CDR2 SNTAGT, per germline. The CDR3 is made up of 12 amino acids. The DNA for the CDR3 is TGTGCCAGCAGTGCAACCGGCGGGGAGCTGTTTTTT. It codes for CASSATGGELFF.

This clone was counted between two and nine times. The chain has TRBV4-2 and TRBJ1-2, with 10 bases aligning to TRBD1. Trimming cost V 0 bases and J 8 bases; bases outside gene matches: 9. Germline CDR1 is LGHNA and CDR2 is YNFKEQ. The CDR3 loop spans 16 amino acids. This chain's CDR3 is CASSQEGDRGQGGYTF. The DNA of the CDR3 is TGTGCCAGCAGCCAAGAAGGGGACAGGGGTCAGGGAGGCTACACCTTC.

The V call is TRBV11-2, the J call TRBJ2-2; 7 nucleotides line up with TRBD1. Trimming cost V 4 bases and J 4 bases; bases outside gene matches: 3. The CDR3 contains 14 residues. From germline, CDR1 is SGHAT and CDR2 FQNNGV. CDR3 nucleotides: TGTGCCAGCAGCTCGACAGGGCGCACCGGGGAGCTGTTTTTT. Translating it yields CASSSTGRTGELFF.

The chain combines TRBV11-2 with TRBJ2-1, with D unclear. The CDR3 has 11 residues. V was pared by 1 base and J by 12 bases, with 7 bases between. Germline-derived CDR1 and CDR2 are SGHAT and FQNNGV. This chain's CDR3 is CASSLGVGQFF. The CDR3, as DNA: TGTGCCAGCAGCTTAGGTGTAGGGCAGTTCTTC.

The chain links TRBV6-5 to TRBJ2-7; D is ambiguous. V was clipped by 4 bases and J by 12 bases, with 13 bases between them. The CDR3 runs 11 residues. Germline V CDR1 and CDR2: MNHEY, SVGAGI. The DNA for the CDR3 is TGTGCCAGCAGTTCGCGTGCCCGGTGGTACTTC. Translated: CASSSRARWYF.

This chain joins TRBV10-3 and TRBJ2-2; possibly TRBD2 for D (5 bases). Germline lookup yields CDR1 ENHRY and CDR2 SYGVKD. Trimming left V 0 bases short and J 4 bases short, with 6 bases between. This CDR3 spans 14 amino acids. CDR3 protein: CAISESEVTGELFF. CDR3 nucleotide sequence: TGTGCCATCAGTGAGTCGGAGGTCACCGGGGAGCTGTTTTTT.

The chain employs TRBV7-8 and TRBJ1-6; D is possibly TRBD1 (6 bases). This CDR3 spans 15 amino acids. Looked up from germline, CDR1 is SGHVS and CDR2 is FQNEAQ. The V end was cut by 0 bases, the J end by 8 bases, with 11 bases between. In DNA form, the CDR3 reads TGTGCCAGCAGCTTAGCGCAGGCAGGGGATTCACCCCTCCACTTT. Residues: CASSLAQAGDSPLHF.

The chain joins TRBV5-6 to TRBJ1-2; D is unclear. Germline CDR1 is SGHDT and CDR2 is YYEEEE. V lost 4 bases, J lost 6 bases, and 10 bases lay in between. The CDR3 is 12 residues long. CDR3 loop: CASSMDGHGYTF. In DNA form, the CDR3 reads TGTGCCAGCAGCATGGACGGACATGGCTACACCTTC.